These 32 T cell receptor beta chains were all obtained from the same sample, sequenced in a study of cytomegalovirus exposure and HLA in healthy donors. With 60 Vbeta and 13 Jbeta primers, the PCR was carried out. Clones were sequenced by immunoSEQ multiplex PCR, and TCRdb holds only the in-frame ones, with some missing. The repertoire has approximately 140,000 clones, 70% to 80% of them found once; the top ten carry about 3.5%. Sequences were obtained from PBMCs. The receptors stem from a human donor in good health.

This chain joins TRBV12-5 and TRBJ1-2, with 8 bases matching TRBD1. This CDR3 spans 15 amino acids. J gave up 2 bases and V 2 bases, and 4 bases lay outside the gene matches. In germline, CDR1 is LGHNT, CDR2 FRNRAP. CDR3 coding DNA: TGTGCTAGTGGTTTGTGGGGGGACAGGAACTATGGCTACACCTTC. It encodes CASGLWGDRNYGYTF.

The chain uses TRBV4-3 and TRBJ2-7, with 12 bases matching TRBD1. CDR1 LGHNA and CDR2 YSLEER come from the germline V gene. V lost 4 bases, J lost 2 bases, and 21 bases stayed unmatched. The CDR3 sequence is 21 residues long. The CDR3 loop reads CASSPPGFPGTGGSLTYEQYF. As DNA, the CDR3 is TGCGCCAGCAGCCCACCCGGGTTCCCCGGGACAGGGGGCTCTTTAACCTACGAGCAGTACTTC.

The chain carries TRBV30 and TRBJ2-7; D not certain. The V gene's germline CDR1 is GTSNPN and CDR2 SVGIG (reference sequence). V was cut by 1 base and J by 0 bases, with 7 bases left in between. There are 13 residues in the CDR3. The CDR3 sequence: CAWSEQNSYEQYF. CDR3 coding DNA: TGTGCCTGGAGTGAACAGAACTCCTACGAGCAGTACTTC.

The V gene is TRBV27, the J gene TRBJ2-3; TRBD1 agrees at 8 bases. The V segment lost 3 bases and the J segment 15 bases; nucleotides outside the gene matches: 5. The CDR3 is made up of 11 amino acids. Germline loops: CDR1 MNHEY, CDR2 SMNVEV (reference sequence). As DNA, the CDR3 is TGTGCCAGCAGTTTCTGGACAGGGTTATATTTT. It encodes CASSFWTGLYF.

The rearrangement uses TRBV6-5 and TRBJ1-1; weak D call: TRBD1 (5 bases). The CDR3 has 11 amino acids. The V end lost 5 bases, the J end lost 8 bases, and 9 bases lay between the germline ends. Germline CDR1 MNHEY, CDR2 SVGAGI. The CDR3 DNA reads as TGTGCCAGCAGTCGGGGGTTAGAAGCTTTCTTT. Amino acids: CASSRGLEAFF.

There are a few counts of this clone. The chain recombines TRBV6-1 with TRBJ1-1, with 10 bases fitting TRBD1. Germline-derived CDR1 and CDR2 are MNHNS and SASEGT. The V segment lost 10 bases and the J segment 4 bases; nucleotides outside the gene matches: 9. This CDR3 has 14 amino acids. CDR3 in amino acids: CATKGTGAGTEAFF. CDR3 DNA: TGTGCCACTAAAGGGACAGGGGCTGGCACTGAAGCTTTCTTT.

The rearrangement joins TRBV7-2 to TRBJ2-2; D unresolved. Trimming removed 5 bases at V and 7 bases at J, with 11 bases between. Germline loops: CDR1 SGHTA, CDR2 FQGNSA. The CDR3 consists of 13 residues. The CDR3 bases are TGTGCCAGCAGCACAGCCATAGACGGGGAGCTGTTTTTT. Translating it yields CASSTAIDGELFF.

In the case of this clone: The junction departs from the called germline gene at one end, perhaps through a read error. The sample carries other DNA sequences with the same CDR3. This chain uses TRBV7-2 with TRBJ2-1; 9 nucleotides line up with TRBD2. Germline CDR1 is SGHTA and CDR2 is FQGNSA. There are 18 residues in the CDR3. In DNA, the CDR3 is TGCGCCAGCAGCTTAGAGTTTTCAGGATCTAGCGGGGTCGGTGAGCAGTTCTTC. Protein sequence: CASSLEFSGSSGVGEQFF. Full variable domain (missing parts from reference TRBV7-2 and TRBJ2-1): GAGVSQSPSNKVTEKGKDVELRCDPISGHTALYWYRQSLGQGLEFLIYFQGNSAPDKSGLPSDRFSAERTGGSVSTLTIQRTQQEDSAVYLCASSLEFSGSSGVGEQFFGPGTRLTVL.

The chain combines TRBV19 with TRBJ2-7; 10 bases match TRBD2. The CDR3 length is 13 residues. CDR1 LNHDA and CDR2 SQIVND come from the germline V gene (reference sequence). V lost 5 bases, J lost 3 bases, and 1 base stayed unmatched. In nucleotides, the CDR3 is TGTGCCAGTAGTTGGACTAGCGGCTACGAGCAGTACTTC. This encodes CASSWTSGYEQYF. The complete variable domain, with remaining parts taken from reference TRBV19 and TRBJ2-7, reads DGGITQSPKYLFRKEGQNVTLSCEQNLNHDAMYWYRQDPGQGLRLIYYSQIVNDFQKGDIAEGYSVSREKKESFPLTVTSAQKNPTAFYLCASSWTSGYEQYFGPGTRLTVT.

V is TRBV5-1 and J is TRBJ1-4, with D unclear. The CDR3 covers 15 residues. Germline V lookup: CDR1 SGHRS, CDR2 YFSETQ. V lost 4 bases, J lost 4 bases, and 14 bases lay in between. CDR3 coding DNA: TGCGCCAGCAGCGTGGACCGAGGAATTAATGAAAAACTGTTTTTT. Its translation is CASSVDRGINEKLFF.

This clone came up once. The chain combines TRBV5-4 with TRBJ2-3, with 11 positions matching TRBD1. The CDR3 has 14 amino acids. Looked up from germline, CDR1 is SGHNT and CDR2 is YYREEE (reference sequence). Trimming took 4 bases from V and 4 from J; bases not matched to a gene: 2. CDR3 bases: TGTGCCAGCAGCGGGGGACAGGGGGCAGATACGCAGTATTTT. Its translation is CASSGGQGADTQYF.

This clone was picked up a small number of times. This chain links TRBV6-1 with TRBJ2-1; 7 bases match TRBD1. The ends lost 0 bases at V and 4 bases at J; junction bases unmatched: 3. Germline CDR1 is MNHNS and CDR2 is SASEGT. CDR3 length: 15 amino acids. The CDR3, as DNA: TGTGCCAGCAGTGAAGCCCAACAGGGGTACAATGAGCAGTTCTTC. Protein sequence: CASSEAQQGYNEQFF.

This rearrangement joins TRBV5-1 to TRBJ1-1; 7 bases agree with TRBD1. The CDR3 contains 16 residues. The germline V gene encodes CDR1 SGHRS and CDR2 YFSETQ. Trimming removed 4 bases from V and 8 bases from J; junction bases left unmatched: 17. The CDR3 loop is CASSAAQGPAEREAFF. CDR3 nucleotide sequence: TGCGCCAGCAGCGCCGCACAGGGGCCGGCCGAGAGAGAAGCTTTCTTT.

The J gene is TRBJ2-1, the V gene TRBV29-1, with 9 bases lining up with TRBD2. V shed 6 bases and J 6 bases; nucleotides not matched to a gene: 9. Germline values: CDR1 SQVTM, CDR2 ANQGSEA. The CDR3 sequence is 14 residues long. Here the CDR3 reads CSVSSGGFTNEQFF. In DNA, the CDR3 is TGCAGCGTCTCGAGCGGGGGGTTCACCAATGAGCAGTTCTTC.

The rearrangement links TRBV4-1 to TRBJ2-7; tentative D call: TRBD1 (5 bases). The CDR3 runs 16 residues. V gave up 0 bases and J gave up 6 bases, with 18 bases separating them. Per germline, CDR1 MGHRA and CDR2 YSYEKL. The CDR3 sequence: CASSQDSRQGTREQYF. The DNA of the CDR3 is TGCGCCAGCAGCCAAGACTCAAGGCAGGGAACGCGCGAGCAGTACTTC.

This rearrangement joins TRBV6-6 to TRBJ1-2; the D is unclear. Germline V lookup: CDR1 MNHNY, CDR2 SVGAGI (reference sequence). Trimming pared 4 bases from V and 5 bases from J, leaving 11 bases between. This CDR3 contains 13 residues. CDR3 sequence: CASSSSEQYGYTF. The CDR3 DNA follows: TGTGCCAGCAGTTCCAGTGAACAGTATGGCTACACCTTC.

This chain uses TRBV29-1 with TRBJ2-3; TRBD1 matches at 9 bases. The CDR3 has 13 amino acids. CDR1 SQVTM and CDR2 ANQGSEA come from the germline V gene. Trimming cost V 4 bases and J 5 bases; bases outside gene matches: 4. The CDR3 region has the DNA TGCAGCGTTGGACAGGGGGTTGGAGATACGCAGTATTTT. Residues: CSVGQGVGDTQYF.

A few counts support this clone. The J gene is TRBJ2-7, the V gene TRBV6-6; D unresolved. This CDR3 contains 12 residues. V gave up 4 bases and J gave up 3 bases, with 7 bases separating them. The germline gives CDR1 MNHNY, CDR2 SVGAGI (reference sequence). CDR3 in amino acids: CASSSPHYEQYF. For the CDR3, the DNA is TGTGCCAGCAGTTCCCCCCACTACGAGCAGTACTTC.

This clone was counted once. The DNA for the CDR3 is TGTGCCAGTAGTATAGGGCCCGGGGGCAATCAGCCCCAGCATTTT. Protein: CASSIGPGGNQPQHF. This chain connects TRBV19 to TRBJ1-5; D gene uncertain. The CDR3 length is 15 residues. V lost 1 base and J lost 2, with 9 bases in between. The germline V gene encodes CDR1 LNHDA and CDR2 SQIVND (reference sequence). Based on the CDR3 plus reference TRBV19 and TRBJ1-5, the full variable domain is DGGITQSPKYLFRKEGQNVTLSCEQNLNHDAMYWYRQDPGQGLRLIYYSQIVNDFQKGDIAEGYSVSREKKESFPLTVTSAQKNPTAFYLCASSIGPGGNQPQHFGDGTRLSIL.

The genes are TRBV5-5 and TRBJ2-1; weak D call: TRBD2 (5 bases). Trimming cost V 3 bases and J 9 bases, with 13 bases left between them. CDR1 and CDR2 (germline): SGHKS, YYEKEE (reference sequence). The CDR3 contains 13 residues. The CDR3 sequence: CASSSPSSTEQFF. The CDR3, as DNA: TGTGCCAGCAGCTCACCTAGCAGCACTGAGCAGTTCTTC.

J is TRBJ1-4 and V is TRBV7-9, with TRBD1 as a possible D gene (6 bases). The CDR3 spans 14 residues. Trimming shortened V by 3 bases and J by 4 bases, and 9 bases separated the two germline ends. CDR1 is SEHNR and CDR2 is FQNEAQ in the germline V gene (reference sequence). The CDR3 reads CASSFTGINEKLFF. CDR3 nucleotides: TGTGCCAGCAGCTTTACAGGGATTAATGAAAAACTGTTTTTT.

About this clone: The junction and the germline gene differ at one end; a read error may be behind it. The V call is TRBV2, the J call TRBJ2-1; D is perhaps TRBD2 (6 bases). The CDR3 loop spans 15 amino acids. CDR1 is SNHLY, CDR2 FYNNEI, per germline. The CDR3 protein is CASSEEAPKGTYPVF. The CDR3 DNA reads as TGTGCCAGCAGTGAAGAAGCGCCCAAGGGGACTTACCCGGTCTTC.

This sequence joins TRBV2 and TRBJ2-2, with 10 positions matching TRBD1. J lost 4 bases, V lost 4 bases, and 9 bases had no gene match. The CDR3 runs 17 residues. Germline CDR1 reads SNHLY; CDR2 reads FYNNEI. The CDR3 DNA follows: TGTGCCAGCAGTGGGGACAGGGGTTTCGTATTCACCGGGGAGCTGTTTTTT. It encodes CASSGDRGFVFTGELFF.

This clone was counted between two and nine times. The chain's CDR3 is CASSHERQGRNEQFF. The CDR3 DNA sequence: TGCGCCAGCAGCCATGAAAGACAGGGGCGAAATGAGCAGTTCTTC. The chain is built from TRBV4-3 and TRBJ2-1; 8 bases agree with TRBD1. V dropped 3 bases and J dropped 7; count of bases not matched to a gene: 8. This CDR3 comprises 15 residues. Germline loops: CDR1 LGHNA, CDR2 YSLEER.

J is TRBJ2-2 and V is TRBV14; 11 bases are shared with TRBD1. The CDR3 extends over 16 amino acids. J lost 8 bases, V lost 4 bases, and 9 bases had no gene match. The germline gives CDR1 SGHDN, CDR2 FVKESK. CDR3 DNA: TGTGCCAGCAGCCTCGGGACAGGGGGTCCCAAGGGGGAGCTGTTTTTT. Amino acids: CASSLGTGGPKGELFF.

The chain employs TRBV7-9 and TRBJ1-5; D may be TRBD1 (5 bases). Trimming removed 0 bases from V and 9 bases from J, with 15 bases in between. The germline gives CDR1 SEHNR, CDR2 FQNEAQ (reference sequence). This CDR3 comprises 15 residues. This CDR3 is CASSLATGTFRPQHF. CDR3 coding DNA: TGTGCCAGCAGCTTAGCAACAGGTACCTTTAGGCCCCAGCATTTT.

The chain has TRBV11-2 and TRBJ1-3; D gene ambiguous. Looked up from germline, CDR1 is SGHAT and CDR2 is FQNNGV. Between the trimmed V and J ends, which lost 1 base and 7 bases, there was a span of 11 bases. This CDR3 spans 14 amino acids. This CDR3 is CASSLVTSGNTIYF. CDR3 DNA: TGTGCCAGCAGCTTAGTTACCTCCGGGAACACCATATATTTT.

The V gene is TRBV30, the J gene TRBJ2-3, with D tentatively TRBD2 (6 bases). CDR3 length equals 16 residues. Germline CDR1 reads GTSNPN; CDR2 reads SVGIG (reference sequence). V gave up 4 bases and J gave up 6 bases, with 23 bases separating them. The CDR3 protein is CAWTTPGTRSRDTQYF. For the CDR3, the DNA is TGTGCCTGGACCACCCCCGGGACTCGGTCGAGGGATACGCAGTATTTT.

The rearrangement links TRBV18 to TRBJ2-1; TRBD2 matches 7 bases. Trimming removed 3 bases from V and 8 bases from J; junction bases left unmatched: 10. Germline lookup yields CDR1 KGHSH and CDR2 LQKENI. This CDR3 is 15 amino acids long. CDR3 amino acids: CASSPSGGGVDEQFF. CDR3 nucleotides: TGTGCCAGCTCACCCTCGGGGGGAGGGGTCGATGAGCAGTTCTTC.

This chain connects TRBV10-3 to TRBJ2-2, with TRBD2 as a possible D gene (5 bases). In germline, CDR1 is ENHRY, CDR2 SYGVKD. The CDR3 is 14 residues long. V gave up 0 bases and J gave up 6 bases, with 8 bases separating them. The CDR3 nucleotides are TGTGCCATCAGTGAGTCGGAGGACCCCGGGGAGCTGTTTTTT. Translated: CAISESEDPGELFF.

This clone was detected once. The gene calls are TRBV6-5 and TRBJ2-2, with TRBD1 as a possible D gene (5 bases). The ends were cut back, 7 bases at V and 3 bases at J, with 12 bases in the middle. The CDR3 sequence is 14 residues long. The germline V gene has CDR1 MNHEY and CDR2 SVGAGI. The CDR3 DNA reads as TGTGCCAGCACTAAACTCAGGGACACCGGGGAGCTGTTTTTT. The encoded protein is CASTKLRDTGELFF.

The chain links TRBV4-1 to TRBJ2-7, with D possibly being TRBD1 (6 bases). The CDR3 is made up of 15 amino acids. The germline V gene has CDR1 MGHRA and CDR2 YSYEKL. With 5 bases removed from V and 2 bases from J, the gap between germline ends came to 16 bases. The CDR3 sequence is CASSFQTGLPYEQYF. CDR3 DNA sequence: TGCGCCAGCAGCTTTCAAACAGGGTTGCCCTACGAGCAGTACTTC.